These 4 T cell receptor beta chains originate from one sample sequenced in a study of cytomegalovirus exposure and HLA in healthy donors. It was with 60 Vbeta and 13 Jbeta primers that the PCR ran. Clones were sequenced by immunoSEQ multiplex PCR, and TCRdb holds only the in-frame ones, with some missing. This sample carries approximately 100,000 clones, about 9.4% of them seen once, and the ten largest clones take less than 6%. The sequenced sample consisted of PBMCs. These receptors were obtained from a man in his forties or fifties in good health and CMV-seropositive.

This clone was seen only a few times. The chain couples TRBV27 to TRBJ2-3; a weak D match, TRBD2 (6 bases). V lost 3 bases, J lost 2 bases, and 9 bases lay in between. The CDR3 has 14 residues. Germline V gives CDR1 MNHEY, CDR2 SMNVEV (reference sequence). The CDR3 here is CASSLGEATDTQYF. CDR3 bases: TGTGCCAGCAGTTTGGGGGAGGCCACAGATACGCAGTATTTT.

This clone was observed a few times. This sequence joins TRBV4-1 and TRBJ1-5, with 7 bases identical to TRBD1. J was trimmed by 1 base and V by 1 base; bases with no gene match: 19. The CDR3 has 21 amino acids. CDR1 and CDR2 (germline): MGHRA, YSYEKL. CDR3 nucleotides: TGCGCCAGCAGCCAAGCCCTCAGGGGGAACAGGGAGGTCTGGAGCAATCAGCCCCAGCATTTT. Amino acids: CASSQALRGNREVWSNQPQHF.

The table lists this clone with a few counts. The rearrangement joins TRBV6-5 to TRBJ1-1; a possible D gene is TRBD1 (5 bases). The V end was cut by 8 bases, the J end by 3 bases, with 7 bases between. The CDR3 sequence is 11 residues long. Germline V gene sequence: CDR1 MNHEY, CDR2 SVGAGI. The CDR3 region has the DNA TGTGCCAGCTCGACAGACACTGAAGCTTTCTTT. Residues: CASSTDTEAFF.

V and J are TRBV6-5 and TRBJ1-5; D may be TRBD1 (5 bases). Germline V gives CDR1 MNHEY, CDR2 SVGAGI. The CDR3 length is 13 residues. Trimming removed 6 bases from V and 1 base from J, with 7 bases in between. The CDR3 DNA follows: TGTGCCAGCAGGGGACTGAGCAATCAGCCCCAGCATTTT. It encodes CASRGLSNQPQHF.